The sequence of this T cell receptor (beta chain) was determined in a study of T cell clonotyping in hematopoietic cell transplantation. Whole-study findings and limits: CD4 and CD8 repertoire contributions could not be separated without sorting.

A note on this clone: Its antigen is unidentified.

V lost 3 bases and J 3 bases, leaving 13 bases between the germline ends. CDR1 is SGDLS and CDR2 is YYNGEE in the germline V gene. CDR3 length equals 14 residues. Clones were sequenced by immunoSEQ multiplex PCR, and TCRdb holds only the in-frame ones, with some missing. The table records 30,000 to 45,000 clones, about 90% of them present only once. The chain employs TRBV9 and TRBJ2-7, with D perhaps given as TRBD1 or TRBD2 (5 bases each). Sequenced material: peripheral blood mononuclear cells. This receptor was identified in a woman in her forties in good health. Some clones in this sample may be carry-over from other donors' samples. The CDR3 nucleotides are TGTGCCAGCAGCGCGGGACGAGGACTCTACGAGCAGTACTTC. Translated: CASSAGRGLYEQYF.